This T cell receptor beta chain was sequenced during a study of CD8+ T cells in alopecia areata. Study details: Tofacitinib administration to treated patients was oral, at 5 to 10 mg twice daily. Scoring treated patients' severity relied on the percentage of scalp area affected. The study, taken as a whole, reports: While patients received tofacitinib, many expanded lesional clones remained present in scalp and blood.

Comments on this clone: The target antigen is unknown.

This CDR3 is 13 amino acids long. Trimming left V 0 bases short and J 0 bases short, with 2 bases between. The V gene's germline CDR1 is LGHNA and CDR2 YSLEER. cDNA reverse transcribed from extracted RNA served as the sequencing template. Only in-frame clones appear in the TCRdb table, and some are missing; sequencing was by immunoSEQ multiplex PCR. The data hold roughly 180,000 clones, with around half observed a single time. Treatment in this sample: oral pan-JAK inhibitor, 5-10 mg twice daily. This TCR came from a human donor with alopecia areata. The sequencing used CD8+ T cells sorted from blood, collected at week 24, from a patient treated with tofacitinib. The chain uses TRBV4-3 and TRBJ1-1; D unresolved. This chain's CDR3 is CASSQEMNTEAFF. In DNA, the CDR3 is TGCGCCAGCAGCCAAGAAATGAACACTGAAGCTTTCTTT.